This T cell receptor (beta chain) was recovered during a study of T cells in Graves' hyperthyroidism and ophthalmopathy. Regions amplified from RNA transcripts were the TCR beta CDR3 regions. TCR CDR3 regions were first amplified by RT-PCR with HTBI primers. Via MiXCR, TCRdb re-called the multiplex PCR reads, giving one row per CDR3 protein. Among approximately 400,000 distinct CDR3 sequences listed, around 15% were seen once. The sample holds one count of this clonotype. The sample taken for sequencing was blood. This sequence originates from a woman in her twenties or thirties with Graves' ophthalmopathy.

The CDR3 DNA reads as TGTGCCAGCAGCGGGTTATCCGATGAGCAGTTCTTC. The encoded protein is CASSGLSDEQFF. The gene calls are TRBV9 and TRBJ2-1; D is unresolved. Per germline, CDR1 SGDLS and CDR2 YYNGEE. CDR3 size: 12 residues. Trimming took 3 bases from V and 8 from J, leaving 9 bases between them.